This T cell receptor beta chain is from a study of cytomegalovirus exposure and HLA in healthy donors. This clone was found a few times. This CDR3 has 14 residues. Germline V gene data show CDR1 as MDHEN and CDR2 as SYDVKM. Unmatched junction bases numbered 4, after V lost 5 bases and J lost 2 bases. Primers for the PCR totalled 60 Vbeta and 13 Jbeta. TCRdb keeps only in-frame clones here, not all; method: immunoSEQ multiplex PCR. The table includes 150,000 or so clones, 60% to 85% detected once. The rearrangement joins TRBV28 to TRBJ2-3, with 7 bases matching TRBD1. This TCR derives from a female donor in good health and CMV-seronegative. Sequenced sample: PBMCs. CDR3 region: CASSGGQHTDTQYF. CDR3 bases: TGTGCCAGCAGTGGGGGACAGCACACAGATACGCAGTATTTT.